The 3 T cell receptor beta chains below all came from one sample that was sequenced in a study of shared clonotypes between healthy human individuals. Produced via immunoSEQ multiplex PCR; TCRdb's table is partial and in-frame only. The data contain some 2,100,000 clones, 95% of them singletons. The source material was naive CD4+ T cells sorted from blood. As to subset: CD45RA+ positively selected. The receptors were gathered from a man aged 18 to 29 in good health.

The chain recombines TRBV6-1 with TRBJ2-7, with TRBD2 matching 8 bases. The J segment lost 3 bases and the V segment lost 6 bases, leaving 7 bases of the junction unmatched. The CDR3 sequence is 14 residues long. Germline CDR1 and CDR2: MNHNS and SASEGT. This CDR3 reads CASSSQAGGYEQYF. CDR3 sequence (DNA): TGTGCCAGCAGCTCCCAGGCGGGGGGCTACGAGCAGTACTTC.

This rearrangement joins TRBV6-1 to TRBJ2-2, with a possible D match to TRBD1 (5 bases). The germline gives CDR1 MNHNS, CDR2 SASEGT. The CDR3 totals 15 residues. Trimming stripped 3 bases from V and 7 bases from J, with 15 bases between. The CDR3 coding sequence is TGTGCCAGCAGTGACCTCCAGGGTGTTCGCGGGGAGCTGTTTTTT. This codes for CASSDLQGVRGELFF.

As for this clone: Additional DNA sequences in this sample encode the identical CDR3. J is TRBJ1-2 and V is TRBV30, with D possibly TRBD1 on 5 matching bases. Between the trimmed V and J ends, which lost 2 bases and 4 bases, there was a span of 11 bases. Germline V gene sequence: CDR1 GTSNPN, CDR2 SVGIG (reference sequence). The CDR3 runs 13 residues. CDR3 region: CAWSTRGPYGYTF. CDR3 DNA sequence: TGTGCCTGGAGTACAAGGGGACCCTATGGCTACACCTTC.